This TCR beta chain was identified during a study of post-analysis software for immune sequencing data. General study findings and limits: Four or five TRBV segments (TRBV5-6, TRBV5-1 and TRBV20-1 among them) occurred more frequently in patients than in controls.

This clonotype was detected only once. Antigen: not known. The CDR3 covers 14 residues. Per germline, CDR1 DFQATT and CDR2 SNEGSKA (reference sequence). The TCR beta cDNA libraries carried unique molecular identifiers. TCRdb analysed the PCR reads with MiXCR anew, one entry per CDR3 protein. The sample has roughly 870,000 distinct CDR3 sequences; roughly 50% are singletons. This TCR was sampled from a girl aged 5-17 years with multiple sclerosis. The sample taken for sequencing was blood. V is TRBV20-1 and J is TRBJ2-4; 9 bases map to TRBD1. The J call may be wrong; the DNA end is better matched by TRBJ2-7. CDR3 loop: CSARKGDRVTEQYF. As DNA, the CDR3 is TGCAGTGCTAGAAAGGGGGACAGGGTTACCGAGCAGTACTTC.